This TCR beta chain appears in the sequencing data of a study of cytomegalovirus exposure and HLA in healthy donors. Of note for this clone: Its cognate antigen is unknown.

This CDR3 comprises 13 residues. V lost 5 bases and J lost 3, with 9 bases in between. Per germline, CDR1 SGHRS and CDR2 YFSETQ. Points from the study as a whole: Later work showed greater clonal expansion in HLA-associated TCR beta chains than in equally common others. Most TCR sequences were seen very rarely across donors, but some public TCRs occurred in many. Among TCR beta chains, those listed as cytomegalovirus-associated numbered some 170.

Use of 60 Vbeta and 13 Jbeta primers characterized the PCR. The protocol was immunoSEQ multiplex PCR, while the TCRdb copy is restricted to in-frame clones and leaves out a portion. The sample holds about 110,000 clones, less than 85% seen once. The V gene is TRBV5-1, the J gene TRBJ1-5, with D hard to call. The sample comprised PBMCs. This clonotype was obtained from a man in his 60s in good health and CMV-seronegative. The DNA for the CDR3 is TGCGCCAGCAGTCCAGATTACAATCAGCCCCAGCATTTT. It encodes CASSPDYNQPQHF.